Each of the 26 T cell receptor beta chains below was sequenced from the same sample in a study of blood T cell repertoires in COVID-19. Method: immunoSEQ multiplex PCR; TCRdb's copy keeps in-frame clones and lacks some. Among some 400,000 clones listed, around 87% were seen once. Sequenced: peripheral blood. All receptors come from a woman in her sixties with COVID-19, enrolled during active disease.

The V and J genes are TRBV7-9 and TRBJ2-7; D is uncertain. V lost 3 bases, J lost 1 base, and 7 bases lay in between. From germline, CDR1 is SEHNR and CDR2 FQNEAQ (reference sequence). The CDR3 consists of 13 residues. The CDR3 bases are TGTGCCAGCAGCTTCCCCAGTTCCTACGAGCAGTACTTC. This gives the protein CASSFPSSYEQYF.

This chain connects TRBV3-1 (or the pseudogene TRBV3-2) to TRBJ2-2; TRBD1 agrees at 10 bases. The junction had 4 bases not matched to a gene; V was cut back by 4 bases and J by 2 bases. CDR1 is LGHDT, CDR2 YNNKEL, per germline (reference sequence). This CDR3 comprises 16 residues. The CDR3 spells CASSPPTGGNTGELFF. The CDR3 nucleotides are TGTGCCAGCAGCCCCCCGACAGGGGGCAACACCGGGGAGCTGTTTTTT.

The chain recombines TRBV6-5 with TRBJ2-6; the match to TRBD2 covers 10 bases. J was trimmed by 0 bases and V by 11 bases; bases with no gene match: 4. The CDR3 covers 15 residues. Germline V gives CDR1 MNHEY, CDR2 SVGAGI. CDR3 in DNA: TGTGCCGCAGCGGGGGGGAGCTCTGGGGCCAACGTCCTGACTTTC. Translation: CAAAGGSSGANVLTF.

This clone was seen a single time. Here the CDR3 DNA reads TGTGCCAGCAGCGATGGACAGGGGGACTACAATGAGCAGTTCTTC. Its protein product is CASSDGQGDYNEQFF. The chain combines TRBV11-3 with TRBJ2-1; TRBD1 matches 10 bases. V lost 5 bases, J lost 3 bases, and 4 bases stayed unmatched. The CDR3 extends over 15 amino acids. CDR1 and CDR2 from the germline V gene are SGHNT and YENEEA.

The rearrangement joins TRBV18 to TRBJ2-1; 11 positions match TRBD2. Germline CDR1 reads KGHSH; CDR2 reads LQKENI. This CDR3 is 19 amino acids long. J was trimmed by 6 bases and V by 2 bases; bases with no gene match: 15. CDR3 DNA sequence: TGTGCCAGCTCACCAACCCTAGCGGGGGGCCCCACCCAAACCAATGAGCAGTTCTTC. Its translation: CASSPTLAGGPTQTNEQFF.

V usage is TRBV13 and J usage is TRBJ2-2; 8 nucleotides match TRBD2. Germline V lookup: CDR1 PRHDT, CDR2 FYEKMQ (reference sequence). The V segment lost 5 bases and the J segment 7 bases; nucleotides outside the gene matches: 21. The CDR3 length is 19 residues. The CDR3 is CASSPLHDGGGPAGGELFF. CDR3 nucleotides: TGTGCCAGCAGCCCACTCCATGATGGCGGGGGGCCCGCAGGCGGGGAGCTGTTTTTT.

The chain links TRBV7-2 to TRBJ1-5; D might be TRBD1 (5 bases). CDR3 length equals 14 residues. V was trimmed by 5 bases and J by 1 base, leaving 9 bases between them. Germline-derived CDR1 and CDR2 are SGHTA and FQGNSA. Written as DNA, the CDR3 is TGTGCCAGCAGCCCAGGGTTAAGCAATCAGCCCCAGCATTTT. It codes for CASSPGLSNQPQHF.

V gene TRBV3-1 (or the pseudogene TRBV3-2) combines with J gene TRBJ2-1, with 15 bases lining up with TRBD2. The CDR3 is 15 residues long. V lost 4 bases and J lost 6; bases outside the gene matches: 1. Germline CDR1 reads LGHDT; CDR2 reads YNNKEL (reference sequence). CDR3 DNA sequence: TGTGCCAGCAGCCGGACTAGCGGGGGGGTCAATGAGCAGTTCTTC. It specifies CASSRTSGGVNEQFF.

The table lists this clone with a count of one. The gene calls are TRBV7-6 and TRBJ1-1; no clear D. From germline, CDR1 is SGHVS and CDR2 FNYEAQ. CDR3 length equals 13 residues. V was trimmed by 6 bases and J by 1 base, leaving 9 bases between them. The CDR3 region has the DNA TGTGCCAGCAGTCAGCGGGAGAACACTGAAGCTTTCTTT. It yields the protein CASSQRENTEAFF.

This clone was detected only a few times. Other DNA sequences from this sample encode an identical CDR3 as well. The chain carries TRBV28 and TRBJ1-5; 7 bases are shared with TRBD1. CDR1 and CDR2 from the germline V gene are MDHEN and SYDVKM. V trimming: 3 bases; J trimming: 1 base; junction bases outside the gene matches: 3. The CDR3 spans 15 residues. CDR3 protein: CASSLAGGSNQPQHF. DNA of the CDR3: TGTGCCAGCAGTTTGGCAGGGGGAAGCAATCAGCCCCAGCATTTT. Filled out from reference TRBV28 and TRBJ1-5, the complete variable domain reads DVKVTQSSRYLVKRTGEKVFLECVQDMDHENMFWYRQDPGLGLRLIYFSYDVKMKEKGDIPEGYSVSREKKERFSLILESASTNQTSMYLCASSLAGGSNQPQHFGDGTRLSIL.

This chain connects TRBV6-2 or TRBV6-3 to TRBJ1-6; D remains ambiguous. Trimming pared 5 bases from V and 5 bases from J, leaving 19 bases between. The CDR3 totals 17 residues. Germline loops: CDR1 MNHEY, CDR2 SVGEGT. The CDR3 here is CASSAPLPGSDNSPLHF. The DNA of the CDR3 is TGTGCCAGCAGTGCCCCACTTCCCGGGAGCGATAATTCACCCCTCCACTTT.

The chain combines TRBV11-3 with TRBJ1-3, with 7 bases identical to TRBD1. The V gene end was trimmed by 5 bases and the J gene end by 3 bases; junction bases not matched to a gene: 10. The CDR3 has 16 amino acids. Germline-derived CDR1 and CDR2 are SGHNT and YENEEA. The CDR3, as DNA: TGTGCCAGCAGCCGCGATCAGGGGGAACATGGAAACACCATATATTTT. The encoded protein is CASSRDQGEHGNTIYF.

The chain links TRBV12-3 or TRBV12-4 to TRBJ1-2, with TRBD1 as a possible D gene (5 bases). The V end was cut by 6 bases, the J end by 7 bases, with 12 bases between. CDR3 size: 12 residues. The CDR3 DNA sequence: TGTGCCAGCAGCCTGGGGACTTTTGGCTACACCTTC. It translates to CASSLGTFGYTF.

This chain joins TRBV7-9 and TRBJ2-3; 11 bases align to TRBD2. Germline loops: CDR1 SEHNR, CDR2 FQNEAQ (reference sequence). J was trimmed by 2 bases and V by 3 bases; bases with no gene match: 4. CDR3 length: 16 amino acids. The CDR3 is CASSFTSGGPTDTQYF. CDR3 nucleotides: TGTGCCAGCAGCTTTACTAGCGGGGGCCCCACAGATACGCAGTATTTT.

The chain joins TRBV24-1 to TRBJ2-7, with D uncertain. CDR3 size: 13 residues. The V gene lost 3 bases and the J gene lost 0 bases, with 5 bases spanning the gap. Per the germline V gene, CDR1 is KGHDR and CDR2 is SFDVKD. The CDR3 DNA reads as TGTGCCACCAGTGATGTCGGCTCCTACGAGCAGTACTTC. This encodes CATSDVGSYEQYF.

The chain recombines TRBV7-9 with TRBJ1-1, with D maybe TRBD1 (6 bases). The ends were cut back, 4 bases at V and 1 base at J, with 16 bases in the middle. The CDR3 loop spans 16 amino acids. Per germline, CDR1 SEHNR and CDR2 FQNEAQ (reference sequence). The CDR3 sequence is CASSYHLTGGNTEAFF. The CDR3 nucleotides read TGTGCCAGCAGCTACCACCTGACAGGCGGGAACACTGAAGCTTTCTTT.

The genes are TRBV2 and TRBJ1-2; 9 nucleotides match TRBD1. Germline values: CDR1 SNHLY, CDR2 FYNNEI. This CDR3 has 14 residues. V shed 6 bases, J shed 5 bases, and the junction held 7 bases outside the gene matches. Here the CDR3 reads CASSRQGERYGYTF. CDR3 bases: TGTGCCAGCAGCCGACAGGGGGAAAGGTATGGCTACACCTTC.

This chain connects TRBV15 to TRBJ1-2; unclear D gene. CDR3 length: 12 amino acids. V dropped 0 bases and J dropped 4 bases, with 3 bases sitting between them. Germline V lookup: CDR1 LNHNV, CDR2 YYDKDF (reference sequence). The CDR3 region is CATSRDIYGYTF. The DNA of the CDR3 is TGTGCCACCAGCAGAGACATCTATGGCTACACCTTC.

The rearrangement joins TRBV4-1 to TRBJ2-1, with 14 bases matching TRBD2. CDR1 and CDR2 (germline): MGHRA, YSYEKL. The CDR3 spans 17 residues. V dropped 0 bases and J dropped 10; count of bases not matched to a gene: 8. The CDR3 loop reads CASSQDRLAGGPREQFF. Here the CDR3 DNA reads TGCGCCAGCAGCCAAGACCGACTAGCGGGGGGGCCTAGGGAGCAGTTCTTC.

This sequence joins TRBV7-3 and TRBJ2-1, with 8 nucleotides matching TRBD2. Looked up from germline, CDR1 is SGHTA and CDR2 is FQGTGA. The CDR3 extends over 13 amino acids. V shed 1 base, J shed 8 bases, and the junction held 1 base outside the gene matches. CDR3 region: CASSLIAGHEQFF. The DNA of the CDR3 is TGTGCCAGCAGCTTAATAGCGGGGCATGAGCAGTTCTTC.

The chain has TRBV5-6 and TRBJ1-2; 7 nucleotides line up with TRBD1. With V trimmed by 2 bases and J by 6 bases, 7 bases remained unmatched. The CDR3 is made up of 14 amino acids. Germline lookup yields CDR1 SGHDT and CDR2 YYEEEE. CDR3 in amino acids: CASSFPTGRNGYTF. Here the CDR3 DNA reads TGTGCCAGCAGCTTCCCGACAGGGAGGAATGGCTACACCTTC.

The rearrangement joins TRBV19 to TRBJ2-1; 9 bases are shared with TRBD1. Germline V gives CDR1 LNHDA, CDR2 SQIVND (reference sequence). This CDR3 contains 14 residues. Unmatched junction bases numbered 11, after V lost 5 bases and J lost 12 bases. The CDR3 spells CASSAPDRGWGQFF. The CDR3 DNA is TGTGCCAGTAGTGCCCCGGACAGGGGTTGGGGGCAGTTCTTC.

This chain links TRBV29-1 with TRBJ1-4, with D unresolved. Germline V gives CDR1 SQVTM, CDR2 ANQGSEA. The CDR3 runs 11 residues. V was trimmed by 6 bases and J by 8 bases, leaving 10 bases between them. CDR3 loop: CSVGLREKLFF. CDR3 bases: TGCAGCGTCGGGTTGAGGGAAAAACTGTTTTTT.

The chain uses TRBV7-3 and TRBJ2-1, with D maybe TRBD2 (5 bases). This CDR3 contains 14 residues. Trimming took 2 bases from V and 7 from J, leaving 12 bases between them. Germline V lookup: CDR1 SGHTA, CDR2 FQGTGA. CDR3 in DNA: TGTGCCAGCAGCTTAGACGAGGGCTGGAATGAGCAGTTCTTC. Translation gives CASSLDEGWNEQFF.

This sequence joins TRBV9 and TRBJ2-4, with 8 bases identical to TRBD1. CDR1 is SGDLS, CDR2 YYNGEE, per germline. The CDR3 totals 18 residues. Unmatched junction bases numbered 11, after V lost 3 bases and J lost 0 bases. CDR3 protein: CASSGGQGYDLAKNIQYF. The CDR3 nucleotides are TGTGCCAGCAGCGGTGGACAGGGTTATGATCTAGCCAAAAACATTCAGTACTTC.

This chain connects TRBV5-1 to TRBJ2-5, with 7 bases that match TRBD1. V was clipped by 3 bases and J by 5 bases; unmatched bases: 13. The CDR3 sequence is 16 residues long. CDR1 is SGHRS, CDR2 YFSETQ, per germline. CDR3 residues: CASSSSPGQSWETQYF. For the CDR3, the DNA is TGCGCCAGCAGCTCCTCGCCGGGACAGAGTTGGGAGACCCAGTACTTC. Together with reference TRBV5-1 and TRBJ2-5, the CDR3 gives the full variable domain: KAGVTQTPRYLIKTRGQQVTLSCSPISGHRSVSWYQQTPGQGLQFLFEYFSETQRNKGNFPGRFSGRQFSNSRSEMNVSTLELGDSALYLCASSSSPGQSWETQYFGPGTRLLVL.